This is a list of T cell receptor beta chains from one sample in a study of control samples from healthy donors and cancer patients. The table came from immunoSEQ multiplex PCR; TCRdb's copy has only in-frame clones and leaves some out. The sample yields fewer than 85,000 clones, 85% to 95% seen once. The sequencing sample was made of blood. The receptors originated from a woman in her thirties in good health. Both conserved end residues are part of each CDR3. D genes are given only for firm matches. Part of the rows lack a size; the others show once, few, many or a class for expanded clones.

v_gene	abundance	j_gene	d_gene	CDR3aa	CDR3nt
TRBV5-4	NA	TRBJ2-2	NA	CASSSDGAGELFF	TGTGCCAGCAGCAGTGATGGGGCCGGGGAGCTGTTTTTT
TRBV4-2	NA	TRBJ1-1	TRBD1	CASSQIGTGGKNTEAFF	TGTGCCAGCAGCCAAATAGGGACAGGGGGCAAGAACACTGAAGCTTTCTTT
TRBV28	NA	TRBJ1-6	TRBD1	CASSLYPYRTGGSSPLHF	TGTGCCAGCAGTTTATACCCATACCGGACAGGGGGTAGTTCACCCCTCCACTTT
TRBV3-1/TRBV3-2	NA	TRBJ1-6	NA	CASSPEAVLSPLHF	TGTGCCAGCAGCCCCGAGGCTGTGCTATCACCCCTCCACTTT
TRBV6-5	NA	TRBJ2-5	NA	CASSSNFQETQYF	TGTGCCAGCAGTTCCAACTTCCAAGAGACCCAGTACTTC
TRBV2	NA	TRBJ1-1	NA	CASRARDIEAFF	TGTGCCAGCAGGGCCCGGGACATTGAAGCTTTCTTT
TRBV11-1	NA	TRBJ2-3	TRBD1	CASSSWDRESTDTQYF	TGTGCCAGCAGCTCCTGGGACAGGGAAAGCACAGATACGCAGTATTTT
TRBV12-5	NA	TRBJ2-3	TRBD1	CASGSDRGGTDTQYF	TGTGCTAGTGGTTCGGACAGGGGTGGCACAGATACGCAGTATTTT
TRBV3-1/TRBV3-2	NA	TRBJ2-2	TRBD2	CASSPGLAGFIREHRGAVF	TGTGCCAGCAGCCCAGGACTAGCGGGGTTTATACGCGAACACCGGGGAGCTGTTTTT
TRBV7-9	NA	TRBJ1-2	NA	CASSLASGLGGYTF	TGTGCCAGCAGCTTAGCTTCCGGGCTAGGTGGCTACACCTTC
TRBV9	NA	TRBJ2-2	TRBD1	CASSVGTVNTGELFF	TGTGCCAGCAGCGTGGGGACAGTGAACACCGGGGAGCTGTTTTTT
TRBV5-8	NA	TRBJ1-3	NA	CASSFEEAGNTIYF	TGTGCCAGCAGCTTTGAGGAAGCTGGAAACACCATATATTTT
TRBV6-5	NA	TRBJ1-6	NA	CASISWGSGDSPLHF	TGTGCCAGCATTAGTTGGGGGTCGGGAGATTCACCCCTCCACTTT
TRBV27	once	TRBJ1-1	NA	CASSWGQKNTEAFF	TGTGCCAGCAGCTGGGGACAAAAGAACACTGAAGCTTTCTTT
TRBV15	few	TRBJ1-2	TRBD1	CATSRDAGTGYGYTF	TGTGCCACCAGCAGAGACGCCGGGACAGGCTATGGCTACACCTTC
TRBV6-6	NA	TRBJ1-3	TRBD1	CASRGTASGNTIYF	TGTGCCAGCAGAGGGACAGCATCTGGAAACACCATATATTTT
TRBV6-5	NA	TRBJ2-7	TRBD2	CASSSSGVYEQYF	TGTGCCAGCAGTTCTAGCGGGGTCTACGAGCAGTACTTC
TRBV5-8	NA	TRBJ1-3	NA	CACLGSSGNTIYF	TGTGCCTGCCTAGGGAGCTCTGGAAACACCATATATTTT
TRBV19	NA	TRBJ1-1	TRBD1	CASLLGQGNTEAFF	TGTGCCAGCCTATTGGGACAGGGGAACACTGAAGCTTTCTTT
TRBV7-2	few	TRBJ2-3	TRBD2	CASSFQAGGPETQYF	TGTGCCAGCAGCTTTCAAGCGGGGGGGCCAGAAACGCAGTATTTT
TRBV30	NA	TRBJ1-4	TRBD1	CAWNRGRYEKLFF	TGTGCCTGGAACAGGGGGCGATATGAAAAACTGTTTTTT
TRBV5-1	few	TRBJ2-6	NA	CASSEDSRSGANVLTF	TGCGCCAGCAGCGAGGACAGCCGCTCTGGGGCCAACGTCCTGACTTTC
TRBV11-3	NA	TRBJ2-1	NA	CASSQGDEQFF	TGTGCCAGCAGCCAAGGGGATGAGCAGTTCTTC
TRBV20-1	NA	TRBJ2-2	NA	CSASPGVSGELFF	TGCAGTGCTAGTCCGGGGGTATCCGGGGAGCTGTTTTTT
TRBV29-1	few	TRBJ2-2	TRBD2	CSVSWGGNTGELFF	TGCAGCGTTTCTTGGGGGGGGAACACCGGGGAGCTGTTTTTT
TRBV6-5	NA	TRBJ2-1	NA	CASSYYGGAEQFF	TGTGCCAGCAGTTACTATGGGGGGGCTGAGCAGTTCTTC
TRBV27	NA	TRBJ1-1	NA	CASRYSGLSFTEAFF	TGTGCCAGCAGATATTCAGGGTTGAGTTTCACTGAAGCTTTCTTT